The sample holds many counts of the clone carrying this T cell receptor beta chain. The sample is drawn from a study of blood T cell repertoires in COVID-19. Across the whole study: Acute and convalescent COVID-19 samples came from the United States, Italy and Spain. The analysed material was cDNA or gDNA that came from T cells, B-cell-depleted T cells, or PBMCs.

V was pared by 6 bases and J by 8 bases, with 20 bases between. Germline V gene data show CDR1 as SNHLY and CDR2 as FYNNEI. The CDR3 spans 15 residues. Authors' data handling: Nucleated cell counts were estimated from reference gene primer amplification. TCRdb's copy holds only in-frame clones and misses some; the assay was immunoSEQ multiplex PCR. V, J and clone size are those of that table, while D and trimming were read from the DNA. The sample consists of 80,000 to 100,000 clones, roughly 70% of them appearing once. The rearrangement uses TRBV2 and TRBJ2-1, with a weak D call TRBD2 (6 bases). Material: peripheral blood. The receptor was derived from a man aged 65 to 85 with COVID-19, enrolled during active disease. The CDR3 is CASSPPGLSFYEQFF. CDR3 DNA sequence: TGTGCCAGCAGCCCGCCGGGACTTTCCTTCTATGAGCAGTTCTTC. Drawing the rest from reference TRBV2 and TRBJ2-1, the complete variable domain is EPEVTQTPSHQVTQMGQEVILRCVPISNHLYFYWYRQILGQKVEFLVSFYNNEISEKSEIFDDQFSVERPDGSNFTLKIRSTKLEDSAMYFCASSPPGLSFYEQFFGPGTRLTVL.